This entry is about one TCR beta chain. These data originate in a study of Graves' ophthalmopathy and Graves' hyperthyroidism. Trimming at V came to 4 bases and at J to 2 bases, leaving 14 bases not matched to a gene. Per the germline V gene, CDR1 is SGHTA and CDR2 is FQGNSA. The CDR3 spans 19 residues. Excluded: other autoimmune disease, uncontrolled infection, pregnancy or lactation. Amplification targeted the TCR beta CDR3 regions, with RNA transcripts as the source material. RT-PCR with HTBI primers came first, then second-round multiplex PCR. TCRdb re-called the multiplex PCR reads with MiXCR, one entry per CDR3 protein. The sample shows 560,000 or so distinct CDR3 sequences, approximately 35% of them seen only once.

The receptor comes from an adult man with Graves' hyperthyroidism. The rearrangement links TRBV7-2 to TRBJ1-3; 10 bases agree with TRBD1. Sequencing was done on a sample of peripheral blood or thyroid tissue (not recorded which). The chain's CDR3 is CASSSHSGQGLNPGNTIYF. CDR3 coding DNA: TGTGCCAGCAGCTCCCATTCGGGACAGGGGCTTAATCCTGGAAACACCATATATTTT.